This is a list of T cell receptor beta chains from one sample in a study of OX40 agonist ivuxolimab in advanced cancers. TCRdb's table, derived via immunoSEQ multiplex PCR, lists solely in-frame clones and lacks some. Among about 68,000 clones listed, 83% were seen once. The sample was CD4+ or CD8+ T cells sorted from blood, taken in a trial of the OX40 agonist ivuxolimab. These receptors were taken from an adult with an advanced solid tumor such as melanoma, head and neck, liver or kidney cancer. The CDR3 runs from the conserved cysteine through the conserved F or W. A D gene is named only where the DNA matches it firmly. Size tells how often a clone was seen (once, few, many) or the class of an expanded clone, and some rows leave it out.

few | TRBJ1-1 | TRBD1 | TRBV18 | CASRLQGMRETEAFF | TGTGCCAGCCGATTACAGGGGATGAGGGAGACTGAAGCTTTCTTT
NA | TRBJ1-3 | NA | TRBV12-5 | CASGGRGNTIYF | TGTGCTAGTGGTGGCCGCGGAAACACCATATATTTT
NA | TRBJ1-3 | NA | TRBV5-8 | CASSLSSVILGNTIYF | TGTGCCAGCAGCTTGAGCTCTGTGATCCTCGGAAACACCATATATTTT
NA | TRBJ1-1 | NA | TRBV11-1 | CASSFHREEEAFF | TGTGCCAGCAGCTTTCACAGGGAGGAAGAAGCTTTCTTT
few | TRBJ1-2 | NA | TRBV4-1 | CASSSLGLGGYTF | TGCGCCAGCAGCTCTCTCGGGCTCGGGGGCTACACCTTC
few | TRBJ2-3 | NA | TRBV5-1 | CASSLSTITDTQYF | TGCGCCAGCAGCTTGTCGACAATCACAGATACGCAGTATTTT
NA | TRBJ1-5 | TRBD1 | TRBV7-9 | CASSLGARGRNSNQPQHF | TGTGCCAGCAGCTTAGGAGCCAGGGGGCGAAATAGCAATCAGCCCCAGCATTTT
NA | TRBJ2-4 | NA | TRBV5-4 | CASSFPHGGSDKNIQYF | TGTGCCAGCAGCTTTCCTCACGGGGGTTCCGACAAAAACATTCAGTACTTC
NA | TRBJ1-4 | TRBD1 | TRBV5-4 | CASSSNRGSNEKLFF | TGTGCCAGCAGCTCGAACAGGGGTTCTAATGAAAAACTGTTTTTT
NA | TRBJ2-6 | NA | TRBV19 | CASSPGRSSGANVLTF | TGTGCCAGTAGTCCAGGACGGAGCTCTGGGGCCAACGTCCTGACTTTC
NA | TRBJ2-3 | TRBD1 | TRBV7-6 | CASSQDRGDTQYF | TGTGCCAGCAGCCAAGACAGGGGCGATACGCAGTATTTT
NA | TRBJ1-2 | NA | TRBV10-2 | CASSEGADIRGADYGYTF | TGCGCCAGCAGTGAGGGGGCGGACATAAGGGGCGCGGACTATGGCTACACCTTC
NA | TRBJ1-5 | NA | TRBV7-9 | CASSLASAENQPQHF | TGTGCCAGCAGCTTAGCGTCGGCAGAAAATCAGCCCCAGCATTTT
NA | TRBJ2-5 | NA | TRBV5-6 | CASSLFPGEETQYF | TGTGCCAGCAGCTTGTTCCCGGGGGAAGAGACCCAGTACTTC
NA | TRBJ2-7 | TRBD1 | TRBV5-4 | CASSAPMAGTGGAQQYF | TGTGCCAGCAGCGCCCCTATGGCCGGGACAGGGGGCGCACAGCAGTACTTC
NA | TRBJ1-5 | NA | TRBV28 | CASSFQGDQPQHF | TGTGCCAGCAGTTTCCAGGGTGATCAGCCCCAGCATTTT
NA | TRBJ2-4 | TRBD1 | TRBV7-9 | CASSLQGAGKNIQYF | TGTGCCAGCAGCCTACAGGGGGCAGGGAAAAACATTCAGTACTTC
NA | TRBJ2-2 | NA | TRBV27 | CASSVITSSATGELFF | TGTGCCAGCAGTGTAATTACTTCCTCCGCCACCGGGGAGCTGTTTTTT
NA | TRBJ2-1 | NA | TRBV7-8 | CASSLLYYNEQFF | TGTGCCAGCAGCTTACTATACTACAATGAGCAGTTCTTC
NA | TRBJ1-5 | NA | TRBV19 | CASRLRQPRNQPQHF | TGTGCCAGTAGACTAAGACAGCCTCGGAATCAGCCCCAGCATTTT
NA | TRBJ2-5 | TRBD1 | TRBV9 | CASSTDRGGETQYF | TGTGCCAGCAGCACAGACAGGGGGGGAGAGACCCAGTACTTC
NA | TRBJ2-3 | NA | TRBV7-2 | CASSSDGARTDTQYF | TGTGCCAGCAGCTCTGACGGAGCACGGACAGATACGCAGTATTTT
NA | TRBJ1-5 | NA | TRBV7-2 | CASSVGRNSNQPQHF | TGTGCCAGCAGCGTAGGACGGAATAGCAATCAGCCCCAGCATTTT
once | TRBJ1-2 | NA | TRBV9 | CASSFLLKTYGYTF | TGTGCCAGCAGTTTTCTACTAAAAACCTATGGCTACACCTTC
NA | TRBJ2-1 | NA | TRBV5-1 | CASSLVAETYNEQFF | TGCGCCAGCAGCTTGGTCGCAGAGACATACAATGAGCAGTTCTTC
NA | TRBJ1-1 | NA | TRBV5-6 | CASSRDWDNTEAFF | TGTGCCAGCAGCCGGGACTGGGACAACACTGAAGCTTTCTTT
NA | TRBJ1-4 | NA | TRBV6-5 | CASKPLATNEKLFF | TGTGCCAGCAAGCCGCTTGCAACTAATGAAAAACTGTTTTTT
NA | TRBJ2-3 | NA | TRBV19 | CASSILSGTQYF | TGTGCCAGTAGTATATTGTCTGGGACGCAGTATTTT
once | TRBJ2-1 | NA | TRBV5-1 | CASSLGRNNEQFF | TGCGCCAGCAGCTTAGGTCGGAACAATGAGCAGTTCTTC
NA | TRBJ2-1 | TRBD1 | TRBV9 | CASSVPGQANEQFF | TGTGCCAGCAGCGTACCAGGACAGGCCAATGAGCAGTTCTTC
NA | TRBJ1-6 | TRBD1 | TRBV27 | CASSDRGSNSPLHF | TGTGCCAGCAGTGACAGGGGATCTAATTCACCCCTCCACTTT
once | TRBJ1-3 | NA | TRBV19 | CASSIGSGASGNTIYF | TGTGCCAGTAGTATCGGATCCGGAGCCTCTGGAAACACCATATATTTT
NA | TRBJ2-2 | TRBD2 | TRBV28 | CASSLSAGAGELFF | TGTGCCAGCAGTTTATCAGCGGGAGCCGGGGAGCTGTTTTTT
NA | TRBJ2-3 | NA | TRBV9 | CASSVGTESSTDTQYF | TGTGCCAGCAGCGTAGGCACGGAGTCTAGCACAGATACGCAGTATTTT
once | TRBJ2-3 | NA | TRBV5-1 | CASSFSTDTQYF | TGCGCCAGCAGCTTTAGCACAGATACGCAGTATTTT
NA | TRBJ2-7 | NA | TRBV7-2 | CASSLEARYEQYF | TGTGCCAGCAGCTTAGAGGCTAGGTACGAGCAGTACTTC
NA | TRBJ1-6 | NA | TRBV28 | CASTNSPTGSNSPLHF | TGTGCCAGCACCAACTCCCCGACAGGTAGTAATTCACCCCTCCACTTT
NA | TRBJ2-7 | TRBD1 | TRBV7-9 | CASRYPGQGNLEQYF | TGTGCCAGCAGGTATCCGGGACAGGGGAACTTGGAGCAGTACTTC
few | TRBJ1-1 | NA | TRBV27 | CASSFVGTLEAFF | TGTGCCAGCAGTTTTGTCGGGACATTAGAAGCTTTCTTT
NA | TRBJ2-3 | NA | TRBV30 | CAWSATEKKWGGADTQYF | TGTGCCTGGAGTGCTACCGAGAAAAAATGGGGGGGCGCAGATACGCAGTATTTT
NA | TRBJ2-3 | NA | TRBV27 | CASSLGPKPFTDTQYF | TGTGCCAGCAGTCTGGGTCCTAAACCTTTCACAGATACGCAGTATTTT
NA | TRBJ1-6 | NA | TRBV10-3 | CAISAPADYNSPLHF | TGTGCCATCAGTGCCCCAGCGGACTATAATTCACCCCTCCACTTT
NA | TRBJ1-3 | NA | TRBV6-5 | CASSHGRSSGNTIYF | TGTGCCAGCAGCCACGGACGGAGCTCTGGAAACACCATATATTTT
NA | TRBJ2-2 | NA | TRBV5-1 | CASSLAGPNTGELFF | TGCGCCAGCAGCTTGGCAGGACCAAACACCGGGGAGCTGTTTTTT
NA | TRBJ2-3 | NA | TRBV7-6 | CASSPRLAVSDTQYF | TGTGCCAGCAGCCCCCGACTGGCGGTATCAGATACGCAGTATTTT
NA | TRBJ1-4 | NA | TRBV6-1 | CASSMSGVAEKLFF | TGTGCCAGCAGCATGTCAGGGGTGGCTGAAAAACTGTTTTTT
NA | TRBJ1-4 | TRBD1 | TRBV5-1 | CASRTGNEKLFF | TGCGCCAGCCGGACAGGGAATGAAAAACTGTTTTTT
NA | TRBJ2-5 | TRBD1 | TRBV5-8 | CASSLVRGQETQYF | TGTGCCAGCAGCTTGGTCAGGGGGCAAGAGACCCAGTACTTC
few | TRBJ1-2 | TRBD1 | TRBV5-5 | CASSLLGQGPSYGYTF | TGTGCCAGCAGCCTTCTCGGACAGGGTCCTAGCTATGGCTACACCTTC
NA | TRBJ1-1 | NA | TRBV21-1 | CASSKGQGSKERGKNTEAFF | TGTGCCAGCAGCAAAGGGCAAGGATCCAAGGAAAGGGGAAAGAACACTGAAGCTTTCTTT
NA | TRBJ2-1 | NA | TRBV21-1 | CASSKLREWVNEQFF | TGTGCCAGCAGCAAATTGCGGGAATGGGTGAATGAGCAGTTCTTC
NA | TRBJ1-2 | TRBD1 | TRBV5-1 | CASTDRDRGGYGYTF | TGCGCCAGCACGGACCGGGACAGGGGTGGGTATGGCTACACCTTC
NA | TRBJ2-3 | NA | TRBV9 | CASSYLSDTQYF | TGTGCCAGCAGCTATTTGTCGGATACGCAGTATTTT